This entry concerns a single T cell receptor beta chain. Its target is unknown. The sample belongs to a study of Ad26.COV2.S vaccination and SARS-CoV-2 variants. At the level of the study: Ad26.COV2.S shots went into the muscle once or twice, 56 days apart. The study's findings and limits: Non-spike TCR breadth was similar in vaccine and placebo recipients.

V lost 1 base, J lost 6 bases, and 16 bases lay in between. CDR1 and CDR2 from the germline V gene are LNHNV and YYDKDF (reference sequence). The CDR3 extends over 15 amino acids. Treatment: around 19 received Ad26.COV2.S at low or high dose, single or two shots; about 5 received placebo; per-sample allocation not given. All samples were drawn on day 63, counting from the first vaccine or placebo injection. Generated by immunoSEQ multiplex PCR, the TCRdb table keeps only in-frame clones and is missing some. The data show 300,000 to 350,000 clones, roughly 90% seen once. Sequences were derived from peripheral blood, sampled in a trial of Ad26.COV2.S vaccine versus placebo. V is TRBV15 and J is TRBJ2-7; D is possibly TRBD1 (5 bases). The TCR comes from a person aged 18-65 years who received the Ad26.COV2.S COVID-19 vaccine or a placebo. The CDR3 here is CATSRAWPGAIEQYF. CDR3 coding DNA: TGTGCCACCAGCAGAGCGTGGCCTGGGGCTATCGAGCAGTACTTC. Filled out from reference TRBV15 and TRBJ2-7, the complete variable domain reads DAMVIQNPRYQVTQFGKPVTLSCSQTLNHNVMYWYQQKSSQAPKLLFHYYDKDFNNEADTPDNFQSRRPNTSFCFLDIRSPGLGDTAMYLCATSRAWPGAIEQYFGPGTRLTVT.